These T cell receptor beta chains were read from a single sample in a study of cytomegalovirus exposure and HLA in healthy donors. Some clones are missing from TCRdb's copy, which holds only in-frame ones; the method was immunoSEQ multiplex PCR. The data include 200,000 to 250,000 clones; the top ten clones carry roughly 1.2%. Sequencing was performed on PBMCs. The receptors here all came from a girl aged 2-10 years in good health and CMV-seropositive. CDR3s include the opening cysteine and the closing phenylalanine or tryptophan. D genes are given only for firm matches.

v_call	j_call	cdr3_length	d_call	cdr3_aa	cdr3_nt
TRBV5-1	TRBJ2-1	18	TRBD2	CASSSGVRLAGGYNEQFF	TGCGCCAGCAGCTCGGGGGTTCGACTAGCGGGAGGGTACAATGAGCAGTTCTTC
TRBV27	TRBJ1-2	15	TRBD1	CASSLGPQGADGYTF	TGTGCCAGCAGTTTGGGGCCTCAGGGGGCGGATGGCTACACCTTC
TRBV6-1	TRBJ1-3	17	TRBD1	CASSEANRGNSGNTIYF	TGTGCCAGCAGTGAAGCGAACAGGGGGAACTCTGGAAACACCATATATTTT
TRBV2	TRBJ2-1	15	-	CASSRAGSHRNEQFF	TGTGCCAGCAGTAGAGCGGGCTCGCATCGGAATGAGCAGTTCTTC
TRBV11-2	TRBJ2-1	16	-	CASSAAGTKHYNEQFF	TGTGCCAGCAGCGCAGCGGGGACAAAGCACTACAATGAGCAGTTCTTC
TRBV19	TRBJ2-1	15	TRBD2	CASSTGTSVYNEQFF	TGTGCCAGTAGTACGGGGACTAGCGTCTACAATGAGCAGTTCTTC
TRBV29-1	TRBJ2-7	13	-	CSVARTGVAEQYF	TGCAGCGTTGCAAGAACGGGAGTAGCCGAGCAGTACTTC
TRBV5-4	TRBJ2-7	15	-	CASSWGQGPSYEQYF	TGTGCCAGCAGCTGGGGGCAGGGGCCGTCCTACGAGCAGTACTTC
TRBV19	TRBJ2-1	15	TRBD2	CASSMASGTYNEQFF	TGTGCCAGTAGTATGGCTAGCGGGACCTACAATGAGCAGTTCTTC
TRBV7-2	TRBJ2-7	15	TRBD2	CASSPRTSRSYEQYF	TGTGCCAGCAGCCCGAGGACTAGCAGATCCTACGAGCAGTACTTC
TRBV7-3	TRBJ1-2	13	-	CASSLPTGSDYTF	TGTGCCAGCAGCTTACCCACAGGGTCCGACTACACCTTC
TRBV13	TRBJ2-2	15	-	CASSPGDRNTGELFF	TGTGCCAGCAGCCCGGGAGACAGAAACACCGGGGAGCTGTTTTTT
TRBV7-8	TRBJ1-1	12	-	CASSVPYNEAFF	TGTGCCAGCAGCGTCCCTTACAATGAAGCTTTCTTT
TRBV19	TRBJ2-7	12	-	CASSSHGIEQYF	TGTGCCAGTAGTAGTCACGGGATCGAGCAGTACTTC
TRBV9	TRBJ2-1	16	TRBD2	CASSDPTSGAYNEQFF	TGTGCCAGCAGCGACCCTACTAGCGGCGCCTACAATGAGCAGTTCTTC
TRBV1	TRBJ2-1	17	-	CTSSQDLRLAGVVEQFF	TGCACCAGCAGCCAAGATCTCCGACTAGCGGGAGTTGTTGAGCAGTTCTTC
TRBV6-5	TRBJ2-2	15	-	CASSYYETFGGELFF	TGTGCCAGCAGTTATTATGAGACATTTGGCGGGGAGCTGTTTTTT
TRBV7-2	TRBJ1-4	13	-	CASSFREGEKLFF	TGTGCCAGCAGCTTTAGAGAGGGAGAAAAACTGTTTTTT
TRBV7-9	TRBJ2-7	19	TRBD2	CASSTQGATSGRAFYEQYF	TGTGCCAGCAGCACCCAGGGGGCGACTAGCGGGAGGGCCTTCTACGAGCAGTACTTC
TRBV5-1	TRBJ2-7	13	TRBD2	CASSQLAAYEQYF	TGCGCCAGCAGCCAACTAGCGGCCTACGAGCAGTACTTC
TRBV28	TRBJ1-2	12	TRBD1	CASLGTGNGYTF	TGTGCCAGCCTCGGGACAGGGAATGGCTACACCTTC
TRBV28	TRBJ1-5	17	TRBD1	CASRSGTGLVSNQPQHF	TGTGCCAGCAGATCCGGGACAGGGCTTGTGAGCAATCAGCCCCAGCATTTT
TRBV28	TRBJ2-5	17	-	CASSYGRGGRYQETQYF	TGTGCCAGCAGCTACGGAAGGGGGGGACGGTACCAAGAGACCCAGTACTTC
TRBV5-6	TRBJ2-1	13	-	CASRPPSYNEQFF	TGTGCCAGCAGGCCACCTAGCTACAATGAGCAGTTCTTC
TRBV7-2	TRBJ2-1	15	TRBD1	CASSILGGHYNEQFF	TGTGCCAGCAGCATTTTAGGGGGCCATTACAATGAGCAGTTCTTC
TRBV28	TRBJ2-1	11	-	CASSKRTGQFF	TGTGCCAGCAGCAAGAGAACAGGGCAGTTCTTC
TRBV27	TRBJ1-2	14	-	CASSPVDRLYGYTF	TGTGCCAGCTCTCCGGTTGACAGGCTCTATGGCTACACCTTC
TRBV7-2	TRBJ1-2	14	TRBD1	CASGTGVDNYGYTF	TGTGCCAGCGGAACAGGGGTTGATAACTATGGCTACACCTTC
TRBV10-2	TRBJ2-1	13	-	CASHQGLQSEQFF	TGCGCCTCCCATCAGGGGCTTCAGTCCGAGCAGTTCTTC
TRBV7-2	TRBJ2-3	14	-	CASSPQFRRDTQYF	TGTGCCAGCAGCCCCCAGTTCCGGCGGGATACGCAGTATTTT
TRBV29-1	TRBJ2-2	15	TRBD1	CSVEPRGPDTGELFF	TGCAGCGTTGAACCGAGGGGGCCAGACACCGGGGAGCTGTTTTTT
TRBV6-4	TRBJ2-3	14	TRBD1	CASSDDRDTDTQYF	TGTGCCAGCAGTGACGACAGGGACACAGATACGCAGTATTTT
TRBV11-1	TRBJ2-2	19	TRBD1	CASSVSGTGAFLNTGELFF	TGTGCCAGCAGCGTCTCCGGGACAGGGGCTTTTCTGAACACCGGGGAGCTGTTTTTT
TRBV5-1	TRBJ1-4	14	TRBD1	CASRSDRGGEKLFF	TGCGCCAGCAGATCCGACAGGGGGGGTGAAAAACTGTTTTTT
TRBV7-2	TRBJ2-7	16	TRBD1	CASSPSVGTGEYEQYF	TGTGCCAGCAGCCCCTCCGTAGGGACAGGGGAGTACGAGCAGTACTTC
TRBV28	TRBJ1-1	15	TRBD1	CASSFTPQGATEAFF	TGTGCCAGCAGTTTTACCCCCCAGGGGGCAACTGAAGCTTTCTTT
TRBV19	TRBJ2-6	14	TRBD2	CASGSGSGANVLTF	TGTGCCAGTGGTAGCGGGTCTGGGGCCAACGTCCTGACTTTC
TRBV2	TRBJ1-2	13	-	CANVRGTHYGYTF	TGTGCCAACGTTAGGGGGACACATTATGGCTACACCTTC
TRBV5-1	TRBJ2-2	17	-	CASIPPGGGPATGELFF	TGCGCCAGCATCCCTCCAGGTGGAGGGCCCGCTACCGGGGAGCTGTTTTTT
TRBV7-9	TRBJ2-5	12	-	CASSAPRAEQYF	TGTGCCAGCAGCGCCCCCAGGGCTGAGCAGTACTTC
TRBV25-1	TRBJ2-1	14	-	CASSEHGENNEQFF	TGTGCCAGCAGTGAACATGGGGAGAACAATGAGCAGTTCTTC
TRBV27	TRBJ2-5	17	TRBD2	CASSKGALAGIQETQYF	TGTGCCAGCAGTAAGGGGGCACTAGCGGGTATCCAAGAGACCCAGTACTTC
TRBV18	TRBJ2-5	15	-	CASSPSSTGQETQYF	TGTGCCAGCTCACCATCCTCCACAGGGCAAGAGACCCAGTACTTC
TRBV27	TRBJ2-1	16	-	CASSLCGESSYNEQFF	TGTGCCAGCAGTTTATGCGGCGAGAGCTCCTACAATGAGCAGTTCTTC
TRBV15	TRBJ2-1	16	TRBD2	CATSLAGLAGGDEQFF	TGTGCCACCAGTCTCGCCGGACTAGCGGGAGGGGATGAGCAGTTCTTC
TRBV25-1	TRBJ1-1	14	-	CASSDLLANTEAFF	TGTGCCAGCAGTGACCTTTTGGCAAACACTGAAGCTTTCTTT
TRBV28	TRBJ2-5	17	TRBD2	CASRNLGLAGGWETQYF	TGTGCCAGCAGGAATCTGGGACTAGCGGGAGGGTGGGAGACCCAGTACTTC
TRBV5-6	TRBJ2-3	15	-	CASSLSGVGTDTQYF	TGTGCCAGCAGCTTGTCGGGTGTAGGCACAGATACGCAGTATTTT
TRBV7-3	TRBJ1-4	14	-	CASRSGGGSEKLFF	TGTGCCAGCAGGTCCGGCGGAGGGTCTGAAAAACTGTTTTTT
TRBV27	TRBJ2-1	16	TRBD2	CASSLFRLAGANEQFF	TGTGCCAGCAGTTTATTCCGACTAGCGGGAGCCAATGAGCAGTTCTTC
TRBV2	TRBJ2-5	13	-	CASNEIQGGTQYF	TGTGCCAGCAATGAGATTCAAGGGGGGACCCAGTACTTC
TRBV6-6	TRBJ1-1	14	TRBD1	CASSRTGGETEAFF	TGTGCCAGCAGCCGCACAGGGGGCGAGACTGAAGCTTTCTTT
TRBV28	TRBJ2-2	15	-	CASSQTVRGTGELFF	TGTGCCAGCAGTCAGACAGTTAGGGGCACCGGGGAGCTGTTTTTT
TRBV15	TRBJ2-5	17	TRBD2	CATSRAPASGRVETQYF	TGTGCCACCAGCAGGGCACCGGCTAGCGGGAGAGTAGAGACCCAGTACTTC
TRBV7-2	TRBJ2-7	14	TRBD2	CASSPGLATYEQYF	TGTGCCAGCAGCCCGGGACTAGCGACCTACGAGCAGTACTTC
TRBV27	TRBJ2-3	15	-	CASSLEPGVKDTQYF	TGTGCCAGCAGTTTAGAGCCCGGGGTGAAAGATACGCAGTATTTT
TRBV18	TRBJ2-1	14	TRBD2	CASSVAGGNNEQFF	TGTGCCAGCAGCGTAGCGGGAGGGAACAATGAGCAGTTCTTC
TRBV28	TRBJ1-2	14	-	CASSSNRGSYGYTF	TGTGCCAGCAGTTCTAATCGGGGTTCCTATGGCTACACCTTC
TRBV18	TRBJ1-2	14	TRBD1	CASSPWQGDYGYTF	TGTGCCAGCTCACCATGGCAGGGGGACTATGGCTACACCTTC